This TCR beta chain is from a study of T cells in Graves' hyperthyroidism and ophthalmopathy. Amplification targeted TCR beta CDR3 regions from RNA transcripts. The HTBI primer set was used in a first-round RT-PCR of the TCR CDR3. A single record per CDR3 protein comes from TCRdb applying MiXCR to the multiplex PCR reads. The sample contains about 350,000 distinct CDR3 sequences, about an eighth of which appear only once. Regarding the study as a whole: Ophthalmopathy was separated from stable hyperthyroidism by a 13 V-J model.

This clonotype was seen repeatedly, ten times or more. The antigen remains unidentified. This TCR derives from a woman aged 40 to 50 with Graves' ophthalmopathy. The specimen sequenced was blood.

The CDR3 loop is CASSEALSYKLFF. For the CDR3, the DNA is TGTGCCAGCAGTGAAGCGCTGAGTTATAAACTGTTTTTT. The V call is TRBV6-1, the J call TRBJ1-4; D gene ambiguous. CDR1 and CDR2 from the germline V gene are MNHNS and SASEGT. V lost 0 bases, J lost 11 bases, and 10 bases lay in between. CDR3 length: 13 amino acids.